The 12 T cell receptor beta chains in this list originate from one sample, sequenced in a study of shared clonotypes between healthy human individuals. Sequenced by immunoSEQ multiplex PCR; TCRdb stores in-frame clones only, minus some. The sample has about 550,000 clones; about 95% are singletons. The naive CD8 fraction comprised CD45RO-negative cells positively selected for CCR7 and excluded terminally differentiated effector memory CD45RA+ cells. The sequencing sample was made of naive CD8+ T cells sorted from blood. All receptors come from a woman aged 25 to 39 in good health.

The count of this clone is one. V usage is TRBV5-5 and J usage is TRBJ2-5; D remains unclear. V lost 3 bases and J lost 3, with 12 bases in between. The CDR3 is 14 residues long. Germline CDR1 is SGHKS and CDR2 is YYEKEE (reference sequence). The CDR3: CASSWDELEETQYF. The CDR3 DNA reads TGTGCCAGCAGCTGGGATGAGCTCGAAGAGACCCAGTACTTC.

V and J are TRBV28 and TRBJ2-5; D remains ambiguous. V lost 8 bases to trimming and J lost 2 bases, with 12 bases between them. The CDR3 is made up of 13 amino acids. Germline assignment: CDR1 MDHEN and CDR2 SYDVKM. The CDR3 loop reads CASSKVVQETQYF. The CDR3 bases are TGTGCCAGCTCAAAGGTGGTGCAAGAGACCCAGTACTTC.

The V gene is TRBV19, the J gene TRBJ1-5, with a possible D match to TRBD1 (6 bases). CDR3 length: 14 residues. The V end lost 5 bases, the J end lost 4 bases, and 12 bases lay between the germline ends. CDR1 and CDR2 from the germline V gene are LNHDA and SQIVND (reference sequence). The CDR3 reads CASSPWTENQPQHF. The CDR3 bases are TGTGCCAGTAGTCCCTGGACAGAGAATCAGCCCCAGCATTTT.

V and J are TRBV11-2 and TRBJ2-1; 7 bases align to TRBD1. Germline loops: CDR1 SGHAT, CDR2 FQNNGV. V lost 5 bases to trimming and J lost 10 bases; unmatched junction nucleotides: 5. The CDR3 extends over 12 amino acids. The CDR3: CASSTLGGEQFF. The DNA for the CDR3 is TGTGCCAGCAGCACACTAGGGGGCGAGCAGTTCTTC.

V and J are TRBV28 and TRBJ1-2; D possibly corresponds to TRBD1 (6 bases). The CDR3 is 16 amino acids. Per germline, CDR1 MDHEN and CDR2 SYDVKM. Trimming pared 3 bases from V and 0 bases from J, leaving 14 bases between. The CDR3 DNA follows: TGTGCCAGCAGTTTCTGGGAGACAGGAGCTAACTATGGCTACACCTTC. Protein product: CASSFWETGANYGYTF.

This chain uses TRBV11-2 with TRBJ2-2; a possible D gene is TRBD1 (5 bases). This CDR3 region has 14 residues. The V gene lost 0 bases and the J gene lost 6 bases, with 8 bases spanning the gap. Germline V gene data show CDR1 as SGHAT and CDR2 as FQNNGV. The DNA of the CDR3 is TGTGCCAGCAGCTTAGATAGGGGATCCGGGGAGCTGTTTTTT. It codes for CASSLDRGSGELFF. Full variable domain (rest looked up from reference TRBV11-2 and TRBJ2-2): EAGVAQSPRYKIIEKRQSVAFWCNPISGHATLYWYQQILGQGPKLLIQFQNNGVVDDSQLPKDRFSAERLKGVDSTLKIQPAKLEDSAVYLCASSLDRGSGELFFGEGSRLTVL.

The chain carries TRBV11-2 and TRBJ2-1; unclear D gene. CDR1 is SGHAT, CDR2 FQNNGV, per germline. CDR3 length: 15 amino acids. The V end lost 6 bases, the J end lost 6 bases, and 18 bases lay between the germline ends. The CDR3 spells CASSQEAGPSNEQFF. In nucleotides, the CDR3 is TGTGCCAGCAGTCAAGAAGCCGGGCCGTCCAATGAGCAGTTCTTC.

The chain recombines TRBV19 with TRBJ1-2, with 8 bases identical to TRBD1. This CDR3 spans 15 amino acids. J lost 4 bases, V lost 6 bases, and 10 bases had no gene match. Germline lookup yields CDR1 LNHDA and CDR2 SQIVND (reference sequence). The CDR3 DNA follows: TGTGCCAGTAGATGGGGAGCAGGGGGCACCTATGGCTACACCTTC. This sequence encodes CASRWGAGGTYGYTF.

This sequence joins TRBV4-1 and TRBJ2-1; 7 bases match TRBD1. CDR3 length equals 16 residues. Germline V gene sequence: CDR1 MGHRA, CDR2 YSYEKL. With V trimmed by 2 bases and J by 9 bases, 13 bases remained unmatched. CDR3 amino acids: CASSQRTNVRGPEQFF. As DNA, the CDR3 is TGCGCCAGCAGCCAAAGGACCAACGTGAGGGGGCCTGAGCAGTTCTTC.

The gene calls are TRBV7-2 and TRBJ1-2; a weak D match, TRBD1 (6 bases). There are 12 residues in the CDR3. From germline, CDR1 is SGHTA and CDR2 FQGNSA. V shed 5 bases and J shed 14 bases, with 18 bases lying between them. CDR3 sequence (DNA): TGTGCCAGCAGCCCCACAGGGCCCGCAGGGACCTTC. Translated, it gives CASSPTGPAGTF.

This chain joins TRBV7-9 and TRBJ2-3, with TRBD2 as a possible D gene (6 bases). Germline CDR1 is SEHNR and CDR2 is FQNEAQ (reference sequence). With 5 bases removed from V and 0 bases from J, the gap between germline ends came to 12 bases. The CDR3 extends over 15 amino acids. The DNA for the CDR3 is TGTGCCAGCAGCCATCTCAGCGGGAGCACAGATACGCAGTATTTT. This gives the protein CASSHLSGSTDTQYF.

This sequence joins TRBV28 and TRBJ1-5, with D possibly being TRBD1 (5 bases). Germline CDR1 and CDR2: MDHEN and SYDVKM. Deletions cut 5 bases from V and 2 bases from J, with 13 bases between. CDR3 length: 15 amino acids. CDR3 bases: TGTGCCAGCAGTGGGTGGGGGGAACGCAATCAGCCCCAGCATTTT. Translated: CASSGWGERNQPQHF.